These 29 T cell receptor beta chains share one sample of origin, sequenced in a study of blood T cell repertoires in COVID-19. Method: immunoSEQ multiplex PCR; TCRdb's copy keeps in-frame clones and lacks some. The profile covers about 120,000 clones, with approximately 90% appearing a single time and about 9.3% taken by the ten largest. The specimen sequenced was peripheral blood. The receptors shown here come from a man aged 50 to 60 with acute or convalescent COVID-19.

The chain couples TRBV5-1 to TRBJ2-5; D gene uncertain. CDR3 length: 13 amino acids. V was clipped by 2 bases and J by 0 bases, with 5 bases between them. From germline, CDR1 is SGHRS and CDR2 YFSETQ. CDR3 amino acids: CASSFGHQETQYF. The DNA for the CDR3 is TGCGCCAGCAGCTTTGGGCACCAAGAGACCCAGTACTTC. Full variable domain (missing parts from reference TRBV5-1 and TRBJ2-5): KAGVTQTPRYLIKTRGQQVTLSCSPISGHRSVSWYQQTPGQGLQFLFEYFSETQRNKGNFPGRFSGRQFSNSRSEMNVSTLELGDSALYLCASSFGHQETQYFGPGTRLLVL.

The chain uses TRBV5-5 and TRBJ1-2; D perhaps matches TRBD1 (5 bases). Germline values: CDR1 SGHKS, CDR2 YYEKEE (reference sequence). Trimming took off 4 bases at V and 8 bases at J, with 18 bases between the two ends. The CDR3 contains 14 residues. CDR3 amino acids: CASSLRQTWGGYTF. CDR3 nucleotide sequence: TGTGCCAGCAGCCTCAGACAGACCTGGGGAGGCTACACCTTC.

The chain's CDR3 is CATTDGGPYGYTF. DNA of the CDR3: TGTGCCACCACCGACGGCGGTCCCTATGGCTACACCTTC. The chain joins TRBV24-1 to TRBJ1-2; D call uncertain. V was clipped by 8 bases and J by 4 bases, with 13 bases between them. From germline, CDR1 is KGHDR and CDR2 SFDVKD. The CDR3 totals 13 residues.

The chain employs TRBV28 and TRBJ2-7; D gene uncertain. Per the germline V gene, CDR1 is MDHEN and CDR2 is SYDVKM. There are 15 residues in the CDR3. Trimming left V 2 bases short and J 2 bases short, with 13 bases between. CDR3 coding DNA: TGTGCCAGCAGTTTACCGACACAAAACGCCTACGAGCAGTACTTC. This encodes CASSLPTQNAYEQYF.

DNA for the CDR3: TGTGCCAGACCGTTTGATGGCTACACCTTC. This sequence encodes CARPFDGYTF. V is TRBV5-3 and J is TRBJ1-2, with D hard to call. TRBV5-3 is sorted into the ORF group, with uncertain function. This CDR3 region has 10 residues. V lost 7 bases, J lost 6 bases, and 7 bases lay in between.

The chain combines TRBV9 with TRBJ1-1; D is unresolved. The CDR3 has 15 residues. CDR1 is SGDLS and CDR2 is YYNGEE in the germline V gene. Trimming left V 0 bases short and J 1 base short, with 10 bases between. CDR3: CASSVDRQANTEAFF. In DNA form, the CDR3 reads TGTGCCAGCAGCGTAGATCGGCAGGCGAACACTGAAGCTTTCTTT.

This clone appeared a single time. In the same sample, other DNA sequences code for this CDR3. The chain has TRBV18 and TRBJ2-5; perhaps TRBD1 as D (5 bases). Germline lookup yields CDR1 KGHSH and CDR2 LQKENI. This CDR3 is 13 amino acids long. Trimming took 4 bases from V and 2 from J, leaving 8 bases between them. The DNA for the CDR3 is TGTGCCAGCTCACGTGACAGACAAGAGACCCAGTACTTC. This translates into CASSRDRQETQYF.

The chain's CDR3 is CASSPRISQGQTGNTIYF. CDR3 in DNA: TGTGCCAGCAGTCCCCGGATAAGTCAGGGCCAAACTGGAAACACCATATATTTT. The rearrangement joins TRBV27 to TRBJ1-3; the D gene is possibly TRBD1 (5 bases). The ends were cut back, 5 bases at V and 2 bases at J, with 22 bases in the middle. CDR1 MNHEY and CDR2 SMNVEV come from the germline V gene (reference sequence). This CDR3 is built from 18 residues.

This chain links TRBV6-5 with TRBJ2-5, with a weak D call TRBD1 (5 bases). There are 13 residues in the CDR3. CDR1 and CDR2 (germline): MNHEY, SVGAGI. V was pared by 10 bases and J by 5 bases, with 17 bases between. In DNA, the CDR3 is TGTGCCACCACAAGGCGGCCAGGGGAGACCCAGTACTTC. Translation gives CATTRRPGETQYF.

The V and J genes are TRBV11-3 and TRBJ2-5; 7 bases match TRBD1. Germline trimming cut 3 bases from V and 1 base from J; bases unmatched to any gene: 11. The CDR3 is 17 residues long. Per the germline V gene, CDR1 is SGHNT and CDR2 is YENEEA. CDR3 bases: TGTGCCAGCAGCTTGGGCCGAGAAGGGACAGCCCAAGAGACCCAGTACTTC. It is translated as CASSLGREGTAQETQYF.

This chain links TRBV28 with TRBJ1-3, with D hard to call. V lost 6 bases and J lost 3, with 6 bases in between. Germline V gene sequence: CDR1 MDHEN, CDR2 SYDVKM. The CDR3 is made up of 12 amino acids. The CDR3: CASREFGNTIYF. CDR3 DNA: TGTGCCAGCAGGGAGTTTGGAAACACCATATATTTT.

The chain carries TRBV5-1 and TRBJ1-1; TRBD1 matches at 8 bases. Germline lookup yields CDR1 SGHRS and CDR2 YFSETQ. With V trimmed by 0 bases and J by 5 bases, 6 bases remained unmatched. The CDR3 runs 15 residues. The CDR3 sequence is CASSLAGQGGTEAFF. The DNA for the CDR3 is TGCGCCAGCAGCTTGGCCGGACAGGGAGGTACTGAAGCTTTCTTT.

This chain links TRBV11-2 with TRBJ2-1, with D unresolved. Germline V lookup: CDR1 SGHAT, CDR2 FQNNGV. V was shortened by 5 bases and J by 10 bases, with 9 bases between the two germline ends. This CDR3 is 11 amino acids long. The CDR3 sequence is CASSLAREQFF. CDR3 nucleotides: TGTGCCAGCAGCCTGGCCAGGGAGCAGTTCTTC.

This rearrangement joins TRBV6-4 to TRBJ2-3; 7 positions agree with TRBD1. The CDR3 contains 13 residues. The junction had 3 bases not matched to a gene; V was cut back by 5 bases and J by 4 bases. Looked up from germline, CDR1 is MRHNA and CDR2 is SNTAGT. The CDR3 bases are TGTGCCAGCAGTCGACAGGGATCAGATACGCAGTATTTT. This codes for CASSRQGSDTQYF.

V gene TRBV19 combines with J gene TRBJ1-1; 8 bases fit TRBD1. J was trimmed by 5 bases and V by 4 bases; bases with no gene match: 3. Germline assignment: CDR1 LNHDA and CDR2 SQIVND (reference sequence). The CDR3 contains 13 residues. In nucleotides, the CDR3 is TGTGCCAGTAGTAACAGGGGGTTGACTGAAGCTTTCTTT. Its translation is CASSNRGLTEAFF.

J is TRBJ1-2 and V is TRBV6-5; D ambiguous. Germline values: CDR1 MNHEY, CDR2 SVGAGI. Trimming removed 0 bases from V and 4 bases from J, with 6 bases in between. The CDR3 covers 13 residues. The CDR3 nucleotides read TGTGCCAGCAGTTACTCGAGAGGCTATGGCTACACCTTC. Protein sequence: CASSYSRGYGYTF.

The rearrangement links TRBV5-8 to TRBJ2-7; D uncertain. The CDR3 is 15 amino acids. The germline gives CDR1 SGHTS, CDR2 YDEGEE. V dropped 0 bases and J dropped 2 bases, with 12 bases sitting between them. This chain's CDR3 is CASSLVGGKTYEQYF. The CDR3, as DNA: TGTGCCAGCAGCTTGGTAGGCGGAAAAACCTACGAGCAGTACTTC.

The chain joins TRBV29-1 to TRBJ1-1; D not resolved. The CDR3 extends over 17 amino acids. The V gene's germline CDR1 is SQVTM and CDR2 ANQGSEA. V dropped 4 bases and J dropped 0 bases, with 21 bases sitting between them. Here the CDR3 DNA reads TGCAGCGTTGTGATCCAGGCGGACTTTTGGATGAACACTGAAGCTTTCTTT. This codes for CSVVIQADFWMNTEAFF.

The chain has TRBV6-5 and TRBJ2-3, with a weak D call TRBD1 (5 bases). Trimming took off 5 bases at V and 2 bases at J, with 8 bases between the two ends. This CDR3 spans 13 amino acids. CDR1 MNHEY and CDR2 SVGAGI come from the germline V gene. The DNA of the CDR3 is TGTGCCAGCAGTCTACAGGTCACAGATACGCAGTATTTT. It is translated as CASSLQVTDTQYF.

Only a few counts were recorded for this clone. The J gene is TRBJ1-4, the V gene TRBV28; D unclear. The germline gives CDR1 MDHEN, CDR2 SYDVKM. Deletions cut 6 bases from V and 6 bases from J, with 17 bases between. The CDR3 extends over 15 amino acids. As DNA, the CDR3 is TGTGCCAGCAGGCCCCAACAGCTCTCATATGAAAAACTGTTTTTT. Amino acids: CASRPQQLSYEKLFF.

This chain uses TRBV12-3 or TRBV12-4 with TRBJ1-1; perhaps TRBD1 as D (5 bases). The CDR3 sequence is 12 residues long. V lost 10 bases and J lost 5, with 14 bases in between. CDR3 in DNA: TGTGCCACCTCAGGGTTGGGGACTGAAGCTTTCTTT. This encodes CATSGLGTEAFF.

This clone appeared once. The chain is built from TRBV6-1 and TRBJ1-1, with D hard to call. Germline V gene lookup returns CDR1 MNHNS and CDR2 SASEGT. This CDR3 has 12 amino acids. Deletions cut 0 bases from V and 7 bases from J, with 6 bases between. CDR3 nucleotide sequence: TGTGCCAGCAGTGAAGCGAGGGTTGAAGCTTTCTTT. It is translated as CASSEARVEAFF.

V and J are TRBV6-5 and TRBJ2-7; TRBD2 aligns across 14 bases. The CDR3 spans 15 residues. With 7 bases clipped from V and 3 bases from J, the junction kept 5 bases outside the gene matches. Germline CDR1 reads MNHEY; CDR2 reads SVGAGI. CDR3 loop: CASTRTSGGIYEQYF. The CDR3 DNA follows: TGTGCCAGCACCAGGACTAGCGGGGGGATCTACGAGCAGTACTTC.

The V call is TRBV18, the J call TRBJ1-1; tentatively, D is TRBD1 (5 bases). V lost 5 bases, J lost 3 bases, and 13 bases lay in between. From germline, CDR1 is KGHSH and CDR2 LQKENI. This CDR3 region has 14 residues. Here the CDR3 reads CASSSLRGDTEAFF. The CDR3 DNA is TGTGCCAGCTCAAGCTTGCGGGGGGACACTGAAGCTTTCTTT.

The gene calls are TRBV9 and TRBJ2-5; 8 bases agree with TRBD2. Trimming at V came to 0 bases and at J to 5 bases, leaving 6 bases not matched to a gene. Germline V gene sequence: CDR1 SGDLS, CDR2 YYNGEE. CDR3 length: 15 residues. In nucleotides, the CDR3 is TGTGCCAGCAGCGTAGCGGCTAGCGGGTGGGAGACCCAGTACTTC. Protein sequence: CASSVAASGWETQYF.

The V and J genes are TRBV6-5 and TRBJ1-2; 7 nucleotides line up with TRBD1. The CDR3 runs 14 residues. The trim removed 6 bases at V and 4 bases at J, leaving 8 bases unmatched. Germline values: CDR1 MNHEY, CDR2 SVGAGI. CDR3 in amino acids: CASRANRGSYGYTF. The CDR3 DNA reads as TGTGCCAGCAGAGCTAACAGGGGCTCCTATGGCTACACCTTC.

DNA for the CDR3: TGCAGCGCCGGACTGTCTGAAGCTTTCTTT. Translating gives CSAGLSEAFF. The chain couples TRBV29-1 to TRBJ1-1; D unclear. The germline V gene encodes CDR1 SQVTM and CDR2 ANQGSEA. The V end lost 7 bases, the J end lost 6 bases, and 9 bases lay between the germline ends. The CDR3 length is 10 residues.

V is TRBV25-1 and J is TRBJ1-1; a weak D match, TRBD1 (5 bases). This CDR3 is built from 18 residues. Trimming stripped 3 bases from V and 0 bases from J, with 20 bases between. Germline V gene lookup returns CDR1 MGHDK and CDR2 SYGVNS. This CDR3 reads CASSDIRGSRGMNTEAFF. DNA of the CDR3: TGTGCCAGCAGTGATATCCGGGGTTCCCGGGGGATGAACACTGAAGCTTTCTTT.

The J gene is TRBJ1-2, the V gene TRBV7-2; 7 bases match TRBD1. Trimming cost V 5 bases and J 4 bases; bases outside gene matches: 4. CDR3 length: 13 residues. Germline V CDR1 and CDR2: SGHTA, FQGNSA. CDR3 amino acids: CASSPGQAYGYTF. The CDR3 DNA sequence: TGTGCCAGCAGCCCCGGACAGGCCTATGGCTACACCTTC.